This TCR beta chain is from a study of blood T cell repertoires in COVID-19. Generated by immunoSEQ multiplex PCR, the TCRdb table keeps only in-frame clones and is missing some. There are approximately 150,000 clones in the sample; around 82% occur only once, and 9.5% to 12% lies in the top ten. Between the trimmed V and J ends, which lost 1 base and 7 bases, there was a span of 17 bases. CDR3 size: 16 residues. Looked up from germline, CDR1 is SGHDN and CDR2 is FVKESK. The specimen sequenced was peripheral blood. This receptor was obtained from a man aged 55 to 70 with active or convalescent COVID-19. The J gene is TRBJ2-1, the V gene TRBV14; D possibly corresponds to TRBD1 (5 bases). CDR3 nucleotide sequence: TGTGCCAGCAGCCAAGCTAGGACAAAACCCTGGAATGAGCAGTTCTTC. Amino acid sequence: CASSQARTKPWNEQFF.